The clone carrying this T cell receptor beta chain came up many times. Its cognate antigen is unknown. TCRdb re-analysed the 5' RACE reads in MiXCR, keeping a single row per CDR3 protein. The sample holds 500,000 or so distinct CDR3 sequences, roughly 5% seen once. The ends lost 6 bases at V and 0 bases at J; junction bases unmatched: 14. This CDR3 contains 17 residues. CDR1 MNHEY and CDR2 SVGEGT come from the germline V gene. The sample belongs to a study of CD8 T cells in ankylosing spondylitis. Whole-study results and caveats: Fewer than ten highly homologous variants made up a TCR beta motif that seemed to typify ankylosing spondylitis blood.

Sequenced: blood, either unsorted or a sorted T cell fraction (not recorded which). The clonotype was recovered from a male donor with ankylosing spondylitis. J is TRBJ2-7 and V is TRBV6-2 or TRBV6-3, with 7 positions matching TRBD2. CDR3 nucleotide sequence: TGTGCCAGCAGGCAAGGGCTAGCGGCACTCAGCTCCTACGAGCAGTACTTC. This gives the protein CASRQGLAALSSYEQYF.